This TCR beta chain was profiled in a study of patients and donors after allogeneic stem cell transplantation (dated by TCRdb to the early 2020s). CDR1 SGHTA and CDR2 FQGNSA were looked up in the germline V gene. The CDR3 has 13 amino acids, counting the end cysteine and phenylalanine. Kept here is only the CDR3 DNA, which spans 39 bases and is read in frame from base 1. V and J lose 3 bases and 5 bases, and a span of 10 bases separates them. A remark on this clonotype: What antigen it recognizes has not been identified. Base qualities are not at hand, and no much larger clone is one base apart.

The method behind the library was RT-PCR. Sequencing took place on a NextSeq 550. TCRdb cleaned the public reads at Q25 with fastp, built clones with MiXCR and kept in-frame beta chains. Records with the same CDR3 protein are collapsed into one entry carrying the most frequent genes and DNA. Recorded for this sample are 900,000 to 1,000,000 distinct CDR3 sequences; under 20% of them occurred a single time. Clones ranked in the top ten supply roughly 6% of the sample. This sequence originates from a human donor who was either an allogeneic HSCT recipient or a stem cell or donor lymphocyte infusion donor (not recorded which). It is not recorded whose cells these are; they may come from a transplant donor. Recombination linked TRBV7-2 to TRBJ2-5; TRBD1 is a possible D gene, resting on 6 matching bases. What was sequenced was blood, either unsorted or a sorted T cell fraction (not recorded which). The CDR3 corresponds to CASSFTGLETQYF. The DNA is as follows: TGTGCCAGCAGCTTCACAGGGCTGGAGACCCAGTACTTC. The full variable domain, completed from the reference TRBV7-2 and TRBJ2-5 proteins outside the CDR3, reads GAGVSQSPSNKVTEKGKDVELRCDPISGHTALYWYRQSLGQGLEFLIYFQGNSAPDKSGLPSDRFSAERTGGSVSTLTIQRTQQEDSAVYLCASSFTGLETQYFGPGTRLLVL.